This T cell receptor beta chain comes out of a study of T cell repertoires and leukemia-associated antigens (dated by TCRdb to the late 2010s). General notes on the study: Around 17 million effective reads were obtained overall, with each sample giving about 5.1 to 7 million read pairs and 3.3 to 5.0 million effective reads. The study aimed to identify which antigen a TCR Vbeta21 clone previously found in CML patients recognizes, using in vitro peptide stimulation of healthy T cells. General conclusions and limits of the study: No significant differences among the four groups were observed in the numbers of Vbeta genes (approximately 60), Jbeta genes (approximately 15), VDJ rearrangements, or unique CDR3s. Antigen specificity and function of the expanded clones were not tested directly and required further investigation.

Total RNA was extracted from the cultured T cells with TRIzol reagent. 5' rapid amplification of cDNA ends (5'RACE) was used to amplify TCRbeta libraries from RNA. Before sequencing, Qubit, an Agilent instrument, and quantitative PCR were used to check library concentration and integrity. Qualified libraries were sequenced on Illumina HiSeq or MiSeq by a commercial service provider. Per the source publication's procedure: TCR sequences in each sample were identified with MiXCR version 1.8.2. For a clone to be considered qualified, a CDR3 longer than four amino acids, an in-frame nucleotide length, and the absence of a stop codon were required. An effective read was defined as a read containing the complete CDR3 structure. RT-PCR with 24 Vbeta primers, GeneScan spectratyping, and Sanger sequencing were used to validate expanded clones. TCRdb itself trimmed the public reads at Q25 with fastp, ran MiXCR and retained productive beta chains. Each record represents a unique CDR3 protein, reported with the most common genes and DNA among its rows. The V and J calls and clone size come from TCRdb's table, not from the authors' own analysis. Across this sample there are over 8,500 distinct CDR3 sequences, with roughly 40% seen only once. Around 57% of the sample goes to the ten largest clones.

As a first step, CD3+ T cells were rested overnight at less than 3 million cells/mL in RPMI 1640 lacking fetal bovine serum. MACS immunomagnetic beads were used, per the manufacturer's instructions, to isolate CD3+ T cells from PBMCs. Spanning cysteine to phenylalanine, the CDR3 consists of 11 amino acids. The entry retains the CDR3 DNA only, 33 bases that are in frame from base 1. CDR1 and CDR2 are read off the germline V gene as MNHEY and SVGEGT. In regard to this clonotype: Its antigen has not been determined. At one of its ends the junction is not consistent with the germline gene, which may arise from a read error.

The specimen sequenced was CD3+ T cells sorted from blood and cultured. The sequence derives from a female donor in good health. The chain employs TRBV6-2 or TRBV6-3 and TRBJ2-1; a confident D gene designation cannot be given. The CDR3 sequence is CASSYGYEQLF. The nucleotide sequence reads TGTGCCAGCAGTTATGGGTATGAGCAGCTCTTC.